The entry that follows covers one TCR beta chain sequence. The data derive from a study of blood T cell repertoires in COVID-19. Produced via immunoSEQ multiplex PCR; TCRdb's table is partial and in-frame only. In the table there are about 120,000 clones, approximately 71% of which are singletons. CDR1 MNHNY and CDR2 SVGAGI come from the germline V gene (reference sequence). V lost 6 bases to trimming and J lost 4 bases; unmatched junction nucleotides: 8. The CDR3 extends over 14 amino acids. Sequenced sample: peripheral blood. The chain employs TRBV6-6 and TRBJ1-1, with 7 positions matching TRBD1. This receptor was taken from a human donor in a cohort sampled during active COVID-19. The CDR3 DNA follows: TGTGCCAGCAGGGACAGGAGTTCGGGCACTGAAGCTTTCTTT. Its translation: CASRDRSSGTEAFF.